This entry lists 13 T cell receptor beta chains sequenced from one sample in a study of post-analysis software for immune sequencing data. Study conclusions and caveats: In patients, about 5 TRBV segments were more frequent than in controls, with TRBV5-6, TRBV5-1 and TRBV20-1 among them.

No antigen has been assigned to these receptors. Prepared libraries of TCR beta cDNA carried unique molecular identifiers. Using its own MiXCR run on the PCR reads, TCRdb lists one record per CDR3 protein. Of roughly 430,000 distinct CDR3 sequences listed, roughly 40% are singletons. The specimen sequenced was blood. These receptors were collected from a girl aged 2-9 years with multiple sclerosis.

There are a few counts of this clonotype. The genes are TRBV6-6 and TRBJ2-5; D possibly corresponds to TRBD2 (5 bases). The CDR3 loop spans 14 amino acids. V lost 2 bases and J lost 5, with 12 bases in between. CDR1 is MNHNY and CDR2 is SVGAGI in the germline V gene (reference sequence). The chain's CDR3 is CASSYEGRRETQYF. In DNA, the CDR3 is TGTGCCAGCAGTTACGAGGGCAGGAGGGAGACCCAGTACTTC.

The chain employs TRBV5-1 and TRBJ2-7, with D possibly matching TRBD1 (7 bases). The CDR3 runs 16 residues. Germline V gene lookup returns CDR1 SGHRS and CDR2 YFSETQ. V shed 1 base and J shed 3 bases, with 17 bases lying between them. DNA for the CDR3: TGCGCCAGCAGCTTGAATCCCCAGGGGGGACTCTACGAGCAGTACTTC. Encoded protein: CASSLNPQGGLYEQYF.

Ten or more counts support this clonotype. The chain couples TRBV18 to TRBJ2-1; 9 bases line up with TRBD1. Germline assignment: CDR1 KGHSH and CDR2 LQKENI. The CDR3 is 15 amino acids. V shed 3 bases, J shed 4 bases, and the junction held 4 bases outside the gene matches. As DNA, the CDR3 is TGTGCCAGCTCACCGGGACAGGGAGATTACAATGAGCAGTTCTTC. Protein product: CASSPGQGDYNEQFF.

The genes are TRBV5-1 and TRBJ2-1; 9 nucleotides align to TRBD2. V shed 2 bases and J 6 bases; nucleotides not matched to a gene: 6. Germline assignment: CDR1 SGHRS and CDR2 YFSETQ. The CDR3 is 15 amino acids. The CDR3 region has the DNA TGCGCCAGCAGCTTTCTAGCGGGAATTCGCAATGAGCAGTTCTTC. It encodes CASSFLAGIRNEQFF.

This chain connects TRBV24-1 to TRBJ2-3; D possibly corresponds to TRBD1 (5 bases). There are 15 residues in the CDR3. V lost 4 bases and J lost 2, with 12 bases in between. Per germline, CDR1 KGHDR and CDR2 SFDVKD. CDR3 bases: TGTGCCACCAGTGACGGACAAGGGTTCACAGATACGCAGTATTTT. Amino acid sequence: CATSDGQGFTDTQYF.

This chain joins TRBV3-1 and TRBJ2-1, with unresolved D. Trimming stripped 5 bases from V and 7 bases from J, with 15 bases between. The germline CDR1 and CDR2 sequences are LGHDT and YNNKEL (reference sequence). There are 14 residues in the CDR3. The CDR3 sequence: CASSVRAQLNEQFF. The DNA for the CDR3 is TGTGCCAGCAGCGTAAGGGCTCAGCTGAATGAGCAGTTCTTC.

The CDR3 DNA reads as TGTGCCAGCAGCTCCTACACTAGCGGGGGGCAAAATGAGCAGTTCTTC. This sequence encodes CASSSYTSGGQNEQFF. J is TRBJ2-1 and V is TRBV7-6, with 12 nucleotides matching TRBD2. Per the germline V gene, CDR1 is SGHVS and CDR2 is FNYEAQ. The V and J ends lost 4 bases and 7 bases, in that order; junction bases with no gene match: 8. There are 16 residues in the CDR3.

The V gene is TRBV7-2, the J gene TRBJ2-1, with no clear D. Trimming left V 4 bases short and J 0 bases short, with 7 bases between. CDR3 length: 14 amino acids. Germline CDR1 and CDR2: SGHTA and FQGNSA. This CDR3 is CASSWRGSYNEQFF. The CDR3 DNA is TGTGCCAGCAGCTGGCGAGGCTCCTACAATGAGCAGTTCTTC. Supplemented by reference TRBV7-2 and TRBJ2-1, the full variable domain reads GAGVSQSPSNKVTEKGKDVELRCDPISGHTALYWYRQSLGQGLEFLIYFQGNSAPDKSGLPSDRFSAERTGGSVSTLTIQRTQQEDSAVYLCASSWRGSYNEQFFGPGTRLTVL.

The V gene is TRBV6-2 or TRBV6-3, the J gene TRBJ1-2; no definite D call. With 6 bases removed from V and 4 bases from J, the gap between germline ends came to 9 bases. Germline loops: CDR1 MNHEY, CDR2 SVGEGT. The length of the CDR3 is 12 residues. The DNA of the CDR3 is TGTGCCAGCAGCCAGACCTTCTATGGCTACACCTTC. Its translation is CASSQTFYGYTF.

V gene TRBV12-3 or TRBV12-4 combines with J gene TRBJ2-5; perhaps TRBD2 as D (6 bases). The tail of the sequence fits TRBJ2-7 better, so the J call may be wrong. CDR3 length: 15 residues. For the CDR3, the DNA is TGTGCCAGCAGTTGGGGCGGGAATCAACCCTACGAGCAGTACTTC. It translates to CASSWGGNQPYEQYF.

This chain joins TRBV7-6 and TRBJ1-2, with D perhaps matching TRBD1 (6 bases). The CDR3 loop spans 14 amino acids. V lost 3 bases and J 8 bases, leaving 16 bases between the germline ends. Germline CDR1 and CDR2: SGHVS and FNYEAQ. Written as DNA, the CDR3 is TGTGCCAGCAGCTTTGGGGGGGCCGAGGAAGGCTACACCTTC. Its protein is CASSFGGAEEGYTF.

The sample holds a few counts of this clonotype. The chain has TRBV4-1 and TRBJ1-2, with D perhaps TRBD1 (5 bases). The V gene's germline CDR1 is MGHRA and CDR2 YSYEKL. CDR3 length: 13 residues. V lost 0 bases to trimming and J lost 7 bases, with 9 bases between them. The DNA for the CDR3 is TGCGCCAGCAGCCAAGACAGGGTTAGTGGCTACACCTTC. This translates into CASSQDRVSGYTF.

The table lists this clonotype with a few counts. The V and J genes are TRBV27 and TRBJ2-7; 10 nucleotides line up with TRBD2. V lost 5 bases, J lost 2 bases, and 3 bases stayed unmatched. The CDR3 covers 14 residues. Per the germline V gene, CDR1 is MNHEY and CDR2 is SMNVEV (reference sequence). The chain's CDR3 is CASSTSGITYEQYF. The CDR3 DNA reads as TGTGCCAGCAGTACTAGCGGGATCACCTACGAGCAGTACTTC.